One sample yielded the 12 T cell receptor beta chains listed below, sequenced in a study of CD8 T cells in Susac syndrome. With random hexamers, reverse transcription was performed on about 0.5 to 1 ug of RNA. TCRdb processed the immunoSEQ multiplex PCR reads anew with MiXCR; each CDR3 protein has one entry. The sample shows around 190,000 distinct CDR3 sequences, approximately 94% of them seen only once. The material sequenced was CD4+ T cells from PBMCs. The receptors were gathered from a human donor with Susac syndrome.

This chain's CDR3 is CASSQDGGRQPQHF. In DNA, the CDR3 is TGCGCCAGCAGCCAAGATGGGGGACGTCAGCCCCAGCATTTT. The genes are TRBV4-3 and TRBJ1-5; D is perhaps TRBD1 (5 bases). The CDR3 is 14 amino acids. The V end was cut by 0 bases, the J end by 6 bases, with 9 bases between. Germline V gene lookup returns CDR1 LGHNA and CDR2 YSLEER.

The rearrangement joins TRBV9 to TRBJ2-5; tentatively, D is TRBD1 (5 bases). Germline V gives CDR1 SGDLS, CDR2 YYNGEE. V lost 0 bases, J lost 1 base, and 10 bases lay in between. The CDR3 totals 15 residues. The CDR3 is CASSVGFRAQETQYF. The CDR3 DNA reads TGTGCCAGCAGCGTAGGGTTCAGGGCCCAAGAGACCCAGTACTTC.

The chain employs TRBV29-1 and TRBJ1-1, with a tentative D call TRBD1 (5 bases). Looked up from germline, CDR1 is SQVTM and CDR2 is ANQGSEA. The CDR3 sequence is 12 residues long. CDR3 sequence reads: CRGGRSVLEAFF. CDR3 in DNA: TGCAGGGGGGGGAGATCGGTGCTTGAAGCTTTCTTT.

V is TRBV5-4 and J is TRBJ2-3, with D unresolved. Germline CDR1 SGHNT, CDR2 YYREEE (reference sequence). The CDR3 runs to 14 residues. The ends were cut back, 5 bases at V and 5 bases at J, with 15 bases in the middle. The CDR3 DNA reads TGTGCCAGCAGTCGTGCCGCGGATGAAGATACGCAGTATTTT. This encodes CASSRAADEDTQYF. Together with reference TRBV5-4 and TRBJ2-3, the CDR3 gives the full variable domain: ETGVTQSPTHLIKTRGQQVTLRCSSQSGHNTVSWYQQALGQGPQFIFQYYREEENGRGNFPPRFSGLQFPNYSSELNVNALELDDSALYLCASSRAADEDTQYFGPGTRLTVL.

V is TRBV6-2 or TRBV6-3 and J is TRBJ1-1; 7 bases align to TRBD1. Germline values: CDR1 MNHEY, CDR2 SVGEGT. The CDR3 runs 16 residues. V shed 8 bases, J shed 6 bases, and the junction held 18 bases outside the gene matches. The CDR3 loop reads CASSTRRKTGLAEAFF. CDR3 nucleotide sequence: TGTGCCAGCTCAACCCGAAGGAAGACAGGGCTCGCTGAAGCTTTCTTT.

The chain links TRBV20-1 to TRBJ1-3; D is unresolved. The V and J ends lost 1 base and 3 bases respectively, with 7 bases between them. This CDR3 spans 13 amino acids. Germline V gene data show CDR1 as DFQATT and CDR2 as SNEGSKA (reference sequence). As DNA, the CDR3 is TGCAGTGCTAGAGGGGGAGATGGAAACACCATATATTTT. The encoded protein is CSARGGDGNTIYF.

The chain employs TRBV2 and TRBJ2-1, with D possibly TRBD1 on 6 matching bases. V dropped 3 bases and J dropped 5 bases, with 11 bases sitting between them. Germline V gives CDR1 SNHLY, CDR2 FYNNEI. The CDR3 has 14 residues. The CDR3 here is CASSEARGHNEQFF. CDR3 sequence (DNA): TGTGCCAGCAGTGAGGCCAGGGGCCACAATGAGCAGTTCTTC. The full variable domain, in which reference TRBV2 and TRBJ2-1 provide the parts outside the CDR3, is EPEVTQTPSHQVTQMGQEVILRCVPISNHLYFYWYRQILGQKVEFLVSFYNNEISEKSEIFDDQFSVERPDGSNFTLKIRSTKLEDSAMYFCASSEARGHNEQFFGPGTRLTVL.

The chain has TRBV6-6 and TRBJ1-6; D is uncertain. Germline CDR1 MNHNY, CDR2 SVGAGI (reference sequence). CDR3 length: 11 amino acids. Deletions cut 2 bases from V and 14 bases from J, with 7 bases between. The CDR3 is CASSYDKALHF. The DNA of the CDR3 is TGTGCCAGCAGTTACGACAAGGCCCTCCACTTT.

The J gene is TRBJ2-7, the V gene TRBV4-2; D gene ambiguous. The CDR3 runs to 15 residues. V was shortened by 0 bases and J by 4 bases, with 13 bases between the two germline ends. Germline CDR1 is LGHNA and CDR2 is YNFKEQ. The CDR3 coding sequence is TGTGCCAGCAGCCAAGATCGCGGTGGCGGTTACGAGCAGTACTTC. This codes for CASSQDRGGGYEQYF.

The J gene is TRBJ1-2, the V gene TRBV25-1; 11 positions agree with TRBD1. Germline loops: CDR1 MGHDK, CDR2 SYGVNS. With 6 bases clipped from V and 4 bases from J, the junction kept 4 bases outside the gene matches. The CDR3 spans 14 residues. Here the CDR3 reads CASRDRGPGYGYTF. The CDR3 nucleotides are TGTGCCAGCAGGGACAGGGGGCCCGGCTATGGCTACACCTTC.

The chain recombines TRBV12-3 or TRBV12-4 with TRBJ1-5; the match to TRBD1 covers 7 bases. This CDR3 is built from 16 residues. V dropped 7 bases and J dropped 0; count of bases not matched to a gene: 9. In DNA form, the CDR3 reads TGTGCCAGCACCGATGAGGGGGCTTATAGCAATCAGCCCCAGCATTTT. Translated, it gives CASTDEGAYSNQPQHF.

The chain links TRBV11-2 to TRBJ2-5; TRBD2 matches at 11 bases. Germline V lookup: CDR1 SGHAT, CDR2 FQNNGV. This CDR3 is built from 16 residues. The V and J ends lost 0 bases and 3 bases, in that order; junction bases with no gene match: 3. The CDR3 DNA reads as TGTGCCAGCAGCTTAGATCCTAGCGGGGGGAAAGAGACCCAGTACTTC. Amino acids: CASSLDPSGGKETQYF.